This TCR beta chain appears in the sequencing data of a study of T cells after yellow fever vaccination. There are many counts of this clonotype. A process of 5'RACE template switching, which added a universal primer site and UMIs, was used to make TCR cDNA. TCRdb reprocessed the 5' RACE reads via MiXCR and lists one record per CDR3 protein. The sample contains about 320,000 distinct CDR3 sequences, about 4.5% of which appear only once. Trimming took off 3 bases at V and 0 bases at J, with 12 bases between the two ends. Germline lookup yields CDR1 DFQATT and CDR2 SNEGSKA (reference sequence). The CDR3 is 14 residues long.

V gene TRBV20-1 combines with J gene TRBJ2-7; a possible D gene is TRBD2 (6 bases). The sequence was collected from a young man who received the YFV17D yellow fever vaccine. The sequencing used PBMCs, collected 15 days after the yellow fever booster vaccination. CDR3 bases: TGCAGTGCTAGGGTCGGGGGTCTCTCCTACGAGCAGTACTTC. This sequence encodes CSARVGGLSYEQYF.